This TCR beta chain stems from a study of T cell changes during pregnancy in multiple sclerosis. Germline V CDR1 and CDR2: PRHDT, FYEKMQ (reference sequence). The length of the CDR3 is 15 residues. Trimming took 2 bases from V and 3 from J, leaving 11 bases between them. This clone was recorded only once. This table comes from immunoSEQ multiplex PCR, and its TCRdb copy is limited to in-frame clones, with some not included. The sample lists 40,000 to 60,000 clones; about 92% were seen once. The sequence was obtained from a female donor with multiple sclerosis, enrolled in a pregnancy study. Sequencing was performed on CD4+ T cells from peripheral blood mononuclear cells, taken in the third trimester of pregnancy. J is TRBJ2-1 and V is TRBV13; TRBD1 is a possible D gene (6 bases). The CDR3 coding sequence is TGTGCCAGCAGCTTACGCAGGGGTAACTACAATGAGCAGTTCTTC. Translated, it gives CASSLRRGNYNEQFF.